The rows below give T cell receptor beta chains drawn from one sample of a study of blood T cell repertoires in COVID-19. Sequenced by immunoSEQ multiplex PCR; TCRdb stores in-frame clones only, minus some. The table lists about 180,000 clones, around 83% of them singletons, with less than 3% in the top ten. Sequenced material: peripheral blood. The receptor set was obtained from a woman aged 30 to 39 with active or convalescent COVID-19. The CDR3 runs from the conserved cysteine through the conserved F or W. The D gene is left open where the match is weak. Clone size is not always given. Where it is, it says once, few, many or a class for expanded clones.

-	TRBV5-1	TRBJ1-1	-	TGCGCCAGCAGCTTGGGGGGAGGGACGAACACTGAAGCTTTCTTT	CASSLGGGTNTEAFF
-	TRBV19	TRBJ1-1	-	TGTGCCAGTAGTACCCGAGAAACTCCCCGGGTTGAAGCTTTCTTT	CASSTRETPRVEAFF
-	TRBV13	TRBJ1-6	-	TGTGCCAGCAGCTTAGGGACAGGCGATTCACCCCTCCACTTT	CASSLGTGDSPLHF
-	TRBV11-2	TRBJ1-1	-	TGTGCCAGCAGTCGACAGTTGAACACTGAAGCTTTCTTT	CASSRQLNTEAFF
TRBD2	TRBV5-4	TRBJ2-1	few	TGTGCCAGCAGCTCTACTCGGACTAGCGGGAATGATGAGCAGTTCTTC	CASSSTRTSGNDEQFF
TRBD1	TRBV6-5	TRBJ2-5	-	TGTGCCAGCAGCCTGACAGGGAACCAAGAGACCCAGTACTTC	CASSLTGNQETQYF
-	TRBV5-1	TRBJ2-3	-	TGCGCCAGCAGCACACAGGGAAGTTCAGATACGCAGTATTTT	CASSTQGSSDTQYF
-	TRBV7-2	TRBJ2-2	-	TGTGCCAGCAGTCCGGGTCCTAACACCGGGGAGCTGTTTTTT	CASSPGPNTGELFF
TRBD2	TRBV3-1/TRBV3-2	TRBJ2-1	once	TGTGCCAGCAGCCAGTGGACTAGCGGGAGAGAGGGTGAGCAGTTCTTC	CASSQWTSGREGEQFF
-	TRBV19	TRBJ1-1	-	TGTGCCAGTATGCGGCAGGGAGGTGACACTGAAGCTTTCTTT	CASMRQGGDTEAFF
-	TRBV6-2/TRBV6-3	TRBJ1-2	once	TGTGCCAGCAGTTACTCGATACCCGCCTCTTATGAATCAGCTAACTATGGCTACACCTTC	CASSYSIPASYESANYGYTF
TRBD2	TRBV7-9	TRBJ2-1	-	TGTGCCAGCAGCTTAGCGTTCGGAGCGGGAGCCTACAATGAGCAGTTCTTC	CASSLAFGAGAYNEQFF
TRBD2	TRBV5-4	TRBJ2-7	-	TGTGCCAGCAGTTACACTAGCGGGGGGTCCCACGAGCAGTACTTC	CASSYTSGGSHEQYF
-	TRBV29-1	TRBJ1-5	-	TGCAGCGTTGAAACAGGGCCGGGCCAGCCCCAGCATTTT	CSVETGPGQPQHF
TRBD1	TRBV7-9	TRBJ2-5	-	TGTGCCAGCAGCTTAGGGGCGGGACAGGGCCTCGAGACCCAGTACTTC	CASSLGAGQGLETQYF
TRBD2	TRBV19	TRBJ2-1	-	TGTGCCAGTAAGGGGCCCCGGATGAGGACTAGCGGGGATACTTACAATGAGCAGTTCTTC	CASKGPRMRTSGDTYNEQFF
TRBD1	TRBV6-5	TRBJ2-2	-	TGTGCCAGCAGCCGGGACAGGGGTGATGGGGAGCTGTTTTTT	CASSRDRGDGELFF
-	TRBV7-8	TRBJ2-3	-	TGTGCCAGCAGCTTAGACAGTCGCACAGATACGCAGTATTTT	CASSLDSRTDTQYF
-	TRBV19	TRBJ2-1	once	TGTGCCAGTAGTATTCTGGGGGAGGTTAGCTCCTACAATGAGCAGTTCTTC	CASSILGEVSSYNEQFF
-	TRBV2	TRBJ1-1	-	TGTGCCAGCAGTCAGGGTAGGACTGAAGCTTTCTTT	CASSQGRTEAFF